The T cell receptor (beta chain) described here comes from a study of shared clonotypes between healthy human individuals. The study's findings and limits: With few donors, the genetic and exposure-history diversity represented was limited. Among the subsets, naive ones generally showed larger estimated richness than memory ones.

Execution of the assay was at deep level. The data were produced by immunoSEQ multiplex PCR, yet TCRdb's version contains in-frame clones alone and is incomplete. This table has roughly 890,000 clones, 80% to 95% appearing once. CDR3 length: 18 residues. The germline gives CDR1 MGHRA, CDR2 YSYEKL. V trimming: 0 bases; J trimming: 8 bases; junction bases outside the gene matches: 11. In regard to this clone: The antigen remains undetermined.

CD45RO-negative cells were positively selected for CCR7, leaving out terminally differentiated effector memory CD45RA+ cells. The donor cohort consisted entirely of Caucasian adults residing in Nashville, Tennessee. This sequence originates from a man younger than 45 in good health. V usage is TRBV4-1 and J usage is TRBJ1-4; 11 bases align to TRBD1. The source material was naive CD8+ T cells sorted from blood. For the CDR3, the DNA is TGCGCCAGCAGCCAAGATCCTTGGGACAGGGGGGATTTCGAAAAACTGTTTTTT. It is translated as CASSQDPWDRGDFEKLFF.